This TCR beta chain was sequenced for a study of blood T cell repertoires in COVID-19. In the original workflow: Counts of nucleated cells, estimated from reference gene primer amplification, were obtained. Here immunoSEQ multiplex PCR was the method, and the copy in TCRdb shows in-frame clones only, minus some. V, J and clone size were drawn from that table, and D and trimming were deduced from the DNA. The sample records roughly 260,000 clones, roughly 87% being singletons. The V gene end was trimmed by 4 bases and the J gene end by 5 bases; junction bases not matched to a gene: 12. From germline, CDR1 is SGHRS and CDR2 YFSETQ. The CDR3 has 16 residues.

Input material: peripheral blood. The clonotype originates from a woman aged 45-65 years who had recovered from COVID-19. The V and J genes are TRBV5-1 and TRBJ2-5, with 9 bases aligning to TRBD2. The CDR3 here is CASSGPLAGKGETQYF. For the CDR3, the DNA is TGCGCCAGCAGCGGCCCGCTAGCGGGAAAGGGGGAGACCCAGTACTTC.